This paragraph reports one T cell receptor beta chain. This clone was observed a handful of times. No cognate antigen has been identified for it. Base qualities are not at hand, and no much larger clone is one base apart. According to the study, the label for this sample's time point signals: baseline before first vaccination. The vaccinee samples were drawn from two UK trials, COV001 and COV002, one of which was a single-blind randomized controlled phase 2/3 trial testing AZD1222 (ChAdOx1 nCoV-19) in healthy adults. Trial participant PBMC samples were collected at day 0 and day 28 after the second dose for TCRbeta chain sequencing. This sample was taken from a study of T cell responses to AZD1222 COVID-19 vaccine (dated by TCRdb to the early 2020s). Background on the whole study: AZD1222 recipients whose second dose came at about 4 weeks and those whose second dose came at about 12 weeks were combined into one group, since spike-specific TCR depth and breadth did not differ between the two schedules. A total of under 250 trial participants underwent TCR sequencing, of whom roughly 210 had received two doses of AZD1222 and roughly 26 had received two doses of the MenACWY control vaccine. Trial participants were enrolled by age into subgroups of 18-55, 56-69 and 70-plus years, and roughly 150, 30 and 60 TCR-sequenced participants, respectively, were included in these subgroups.

The CDR3 regions of human TCRbeta chains were subjected to immunosequencing. In the paper's pipeline: Repertoire TCRs were matched against a reference library of SARS-CoV-2-specific TCRs generated with the MIRA antigen-specificity platform. Breadth meant the fraction of unique TCRs that were SARS-CoV-2-associated, whereas depth meant the fraction of total T cells that were SARS-CoV-2-associated. Using the MIRA data, every spike-specific TCR was mapped to the spike region that the TCR reacted to and assigned to either a CD4 or a CD8 class. Log10-transformed breadth and depth values were compared by one-way ANOVA with Sidak's multiple comparisons tests. The clones in this table, taken by TCRdb from immuneACCESS, are in-frame only. Not every clone is retained; where verified, under half of the shortfall comes from an unresolved V gene, and the cause of the rest is unknown. V and J calls and clone size follow that table, whereas D and trimming were derived from the DNA. Counted in this sample were some 130,000 clones; 65% to 90% of them appeared once. The ten largest make up about 22% of the sample.

On the study overall, not on this receptor specifically: Only five or six AZD1222 recipients were SARS-CoV-2 seropositive at baseline, limiting conclusions about previously exposed vaccinees. In the small 56-69-year group, the increase in depth fell short of significance, most likely because of low power. No day 14 peak-response samples were available, so repertoires were characterized only after the peak T cell response. Participants were mostly white British and included more females than males, and it was suggested by the authors that clonal diversity may have been underestimated. Epitopes outside the regions mutated in the B.1.351 and B.1.1.7 variants were reportedly recognized by nearly half of the unique spike-specific TCRs. CD4 TCRs associated with the vaccine covered the entire spike protein, and the dominant responses were in regions 160-218 and 743-854. After two AZD1222 doses, spike-specific TCR breadth and depth were significantly higher than at day 0 and than in MenACWY recipients.

This clonotype originated in an adult in good health. The material sequenced was peripheral blood, taken on day 0 of AZD1222 vaccination.

The CDR3 here reads CASSTSGQGNQPQHF. The nucleotide sequence is given as TGTGCCAGTAGTACCTCGGGACAGGGGAATCAGCCCCAGCATTTT. Here the chain combines TRBV19 and TRBJ1-5, and 10 junction bases match TRBD1. Spanning cysteine to phenylalanine, the CDR3 consists of 15 amino acids. The CDR3 DNA has 45 bases and is translated from base 1. According to the germline V gene (reference sequence), CDR1 reads LNHDA and CDR2 reads SQIVND. Compared with germline, V lacks 4 bases and J lacks 4 bases; bases without a gene match: 4. The CDR3 plus the reference TRBV19 and TRBJ1-5 genes for the other parts give the full variable domain: DGGITQSPKYLFRKEGQNVTLSCEQNLNHDAMYWYRQDPGQGLRLIYYSQIVNDFQKGDIAEGYSVSREKKESFPLTVTSAQKNPTAFYLCASSTSGQGNQPQHFGDGTRLSIL.